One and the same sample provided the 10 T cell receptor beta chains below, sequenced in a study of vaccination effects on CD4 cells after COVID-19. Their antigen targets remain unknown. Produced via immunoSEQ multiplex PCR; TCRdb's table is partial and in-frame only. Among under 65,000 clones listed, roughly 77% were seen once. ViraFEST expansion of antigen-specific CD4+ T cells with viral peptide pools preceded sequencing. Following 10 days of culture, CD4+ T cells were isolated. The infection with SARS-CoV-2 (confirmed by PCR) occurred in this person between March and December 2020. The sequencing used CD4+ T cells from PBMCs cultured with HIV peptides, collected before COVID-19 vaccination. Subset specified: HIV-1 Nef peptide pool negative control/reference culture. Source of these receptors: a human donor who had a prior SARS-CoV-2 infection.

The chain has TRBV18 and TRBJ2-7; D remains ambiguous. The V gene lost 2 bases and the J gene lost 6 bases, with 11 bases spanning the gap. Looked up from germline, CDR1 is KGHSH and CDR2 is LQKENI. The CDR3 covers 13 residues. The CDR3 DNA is TGTGCCAGCTCACCAAAGAGCGAGAGCGAGCAGTACTTC. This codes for CASSPKSESEQYF.

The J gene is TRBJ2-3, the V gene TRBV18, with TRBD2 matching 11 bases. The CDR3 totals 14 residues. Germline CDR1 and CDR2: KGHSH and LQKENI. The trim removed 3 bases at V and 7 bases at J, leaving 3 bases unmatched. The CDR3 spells CASSPGLAEYTQYF. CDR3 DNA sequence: TGTGCCAGCTCACCGGGACTAGCGGAATATACGCAGTATTTT. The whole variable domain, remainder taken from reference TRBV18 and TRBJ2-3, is NAGVMQNPRHLVRRRGQEARLRCSPMKGHSHVYWYRQLPEEGLKFMVYLQKENIIDESGMPKERFSAEFPKEGPSILRIQQVVRGDSAAYFCASSPGLAEYTQYFGPGTRLTVL.

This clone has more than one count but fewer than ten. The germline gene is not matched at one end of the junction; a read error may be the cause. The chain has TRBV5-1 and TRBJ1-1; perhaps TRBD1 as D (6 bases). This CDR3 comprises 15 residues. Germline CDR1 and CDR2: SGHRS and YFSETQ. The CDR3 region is CASSATQGLDFKGNF. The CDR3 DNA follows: TGCGCCAGCAGCGCAACCCAGGGGCTGGACTTTAAGGGAAACTTT.

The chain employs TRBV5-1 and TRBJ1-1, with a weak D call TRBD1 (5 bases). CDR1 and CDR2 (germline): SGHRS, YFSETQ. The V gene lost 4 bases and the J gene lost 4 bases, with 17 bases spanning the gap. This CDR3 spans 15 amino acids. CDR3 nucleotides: TGCGCCAGCAGCGGGCCGCTCGGGGGTGCCACTGAAGCTTTCTTT. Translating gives CASSGPLGGATEAFF.

CDR3: CASSITTGPGTDTQYF. CDR3 nucleotides: TGTGCCAGCAGCATTACCACAGGGCCGGGCACAGATACGCAGTATTTT. The genes are TRBV9 and TRBJ2-3; the D gene is possibly TRBD1 (6 bases). Germline assignment: CDR1 SGDLS and CDR2 YYNGEE. The CDR3 is 16 amino acids. The V and J ends lost 4 bases and 1 base respectively, with 16 bases between them. The full variable domain, rest sourced from reference TRBV9 and TRBJ2-3, is DSGVTQTPKHLITATGQRVTLRCSPRSGDLSVYWYQQSLDQGLQFLIQYYNGEERAKGNILERFSAQQFPDLHSELNLSSLELGDSALYFCASSITTGPGTDTQYFGPGTRLTVL.

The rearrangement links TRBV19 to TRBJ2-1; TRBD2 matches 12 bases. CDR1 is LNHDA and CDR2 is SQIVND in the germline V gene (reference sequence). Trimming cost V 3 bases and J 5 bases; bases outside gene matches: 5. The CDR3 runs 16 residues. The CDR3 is CASSIRGLAGNNEQFF. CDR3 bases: TGTGCCAGTAGTATCAGAGGACTAGCGGGGAACAATGAGCAGTTCTTC.

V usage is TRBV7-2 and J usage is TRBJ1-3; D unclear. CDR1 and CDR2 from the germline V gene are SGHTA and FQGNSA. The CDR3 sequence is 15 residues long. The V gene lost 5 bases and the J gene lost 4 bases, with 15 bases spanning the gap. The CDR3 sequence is CASSPSFYGGNTIYF. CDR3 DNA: TGTGCCAGCAGCCCCAGCTTCTACGGGGGAAACACCATATATTTT.

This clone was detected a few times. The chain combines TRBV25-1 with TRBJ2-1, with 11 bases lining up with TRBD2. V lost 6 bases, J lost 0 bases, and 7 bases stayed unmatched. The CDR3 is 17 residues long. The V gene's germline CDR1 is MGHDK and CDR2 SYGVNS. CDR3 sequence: CASRPSSGGSSYNEQFF. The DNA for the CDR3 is TGTGCCAGCAGACCTTCTAGCGGGGGGAGCTCCTACAATGAGCAGTTCTTC. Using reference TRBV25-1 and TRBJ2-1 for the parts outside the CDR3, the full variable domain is EADIYQTPRYLVIGTGKKITLECSQTMGHDKMYWYQQDPGMELHLIHYSYGVNSTEKGDLSSESTVSRIRTEHFPLTLESARPSHTSQYLCASRPSSGGSSYNEQFFGPGTRLTVL.

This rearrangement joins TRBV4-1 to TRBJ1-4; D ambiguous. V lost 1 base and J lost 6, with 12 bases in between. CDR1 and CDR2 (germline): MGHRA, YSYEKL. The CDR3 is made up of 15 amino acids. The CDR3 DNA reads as TGCGCCAGCAGCCAAGGCGTATTAAGGGATGAAAAACTGTTTTTT. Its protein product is CASSQGVLRDEKLFF.

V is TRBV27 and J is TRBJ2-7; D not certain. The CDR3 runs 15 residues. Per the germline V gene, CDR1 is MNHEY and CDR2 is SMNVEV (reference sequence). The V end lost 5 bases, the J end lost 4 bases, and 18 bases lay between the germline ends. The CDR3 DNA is TGTGCCAGCAGTCCCCATTCGCTCCAACTGTACGAGCAGTACTTC. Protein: CASSPHSLQLYEQYF.